This TCR beta chain is drawn from a study of shared T cell receptors in the human thymus. Method: immunoSEQ multiplex PCR; TCRdb's copy keeps in-frame clones and lacks some. The top ten clones hold 0.0095% to 0.013% of a sample with 700,000 or so clones, 70% to 90% of them seen once. Germline V gene lookup returns CDR1 MDHEN and CDR2 SYDVKM. Trimming at V came to 6 bases and at J to 8 bases, leaving 8 bases not matched to a gene. This CDR3 has 15 residues. These same data were also listed under a study on human thymus T cells.

Sequenced input: thymocytes. This chain joins TRBV28 and TRBJ1-4, with 11 bases lining up with TRBD1. The TCR was taken from a girl less than two years old with a congenital heart defect. The CDR3 reads CASRCRTGGWEKLFF. CDR3 sequence (DNA): TGTGCCAGCAGATGCCGGACAGGGGGCTGGGAAAAACTGTTTTTT.